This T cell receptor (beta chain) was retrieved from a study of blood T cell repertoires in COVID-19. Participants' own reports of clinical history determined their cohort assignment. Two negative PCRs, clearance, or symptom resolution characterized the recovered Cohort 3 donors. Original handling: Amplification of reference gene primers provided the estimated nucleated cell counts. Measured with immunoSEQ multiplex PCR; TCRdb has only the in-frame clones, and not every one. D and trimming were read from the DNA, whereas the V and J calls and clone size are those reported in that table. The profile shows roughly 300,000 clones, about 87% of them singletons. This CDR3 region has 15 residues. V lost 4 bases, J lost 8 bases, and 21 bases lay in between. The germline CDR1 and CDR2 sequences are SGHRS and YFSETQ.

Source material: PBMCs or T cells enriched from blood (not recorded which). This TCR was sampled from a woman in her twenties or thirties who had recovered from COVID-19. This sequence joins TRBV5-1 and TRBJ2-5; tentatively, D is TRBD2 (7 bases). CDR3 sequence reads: CASSTGLGGSETQYF. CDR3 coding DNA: TGCGCCAGCAGCACCGGACTAGGGGGATCGGAAACCCAGTACTTC.